These T cell receptor beta chains were read from a single sample in a study of blood T cells in healthy people across ages. One entry per CDR3 protein, called by TCRdb with MiXCR from the 5' RACE reads. This table holds hundreds of thousands of distinct CDR3 sequences, 35% to 50% found once. The source material was blood. The receptors were gathered from a man at least 80 years old in good health. Each CDR3 is given with its conserved first and last residue. A D gene is named only where the DNA matches it firmly. Size tells how often a clone was seen (once, few, many) or the class of an expanded clone, and some rows leave it out.

j_gene	v_gene	abundance	d_gene	CDR3nt	CDR3aa
TRBJ2-1	TRBV12-3/TRBV12-4	.	TRBD2	TGTGCCAGCAGCAAGGAAGCGGGAATGACCAATGAGCAGTTCTTC	CASSKEAGMTNEQFF
TRBJ1-2	TRBV28	.	.	TGTGCCAGCAGCCCCGGGACCTCTCGAGGCTACACCTTC	CASSPGTSRGYTF
TRBJ2-1	TRBV12-3/TRBV12-4	.	.	TGTGCCAGCAGTCCTCGGACTGCAAACAATGAGCAGTTCTTC	CASSPRTANNEQFF
TRBJ2-6	TRBV6-4	.	TRBD1	TGTGCCAGCAGTAGGACAGGGGACCTCTCTGGGGCCAACGTCCTGACTTTC	CASSRTGDLSGANVLTF
TRBJ2-1	TRBV28	many	TRBD1	TGTGCCAGCAGTTTAGATGCGGACAGGGAGGAGTTCTTC	CASSLDADREEFF
TRBJ2-1	TRBV28	few	.	TGTGCCAGCAGATCTAAATATGAGCAGTTCTTC	CASRSKYEQFF
TRBJ2-5	TRBV7-8	few	TRBD1	TGTGCCAGCAGCCCTAAGGACAGGGACTTACAAGAGACCCAGTACTTC	CASSPKDRDLQETQYF
TRBJ1-2	TRBV20-1	few	.	TGCAGTGCTTTGGACGGGAGAAGCTATGGCTACACCTTC	CSALDGRSYGYTF
TRBJ1-4	TRBV20-1	many	.	TGCAGTGCCAGCAGCAGGGGAAATGAAAAACTGTTTTTT	CSASSRGNEKLFF
TRBJ2-4	TRBV7-8	.	.	TGTGCCAGCAGCCCGCGACAGGTCTATGAGCAGTACTTC	CASSPRQVYEQYF
TRBJ2-1	TRBV28	.	.	TGTGCCAGCAGTCCCAATCGAGGGGATGAGCAGTTCTTC	CASSPNRGDEQFF
TRBJ2-1	TRBV24-1	few	.	TGTGCCACCTCCAGAGGGAACAATGAGCAGTTCTTC	CATSRGNNEQFF
TRBJ2-7	TRBV5-1	few	.	TGCGCCAGCAGCTTAGGAAGTTCGGCCGAGTACGAGCAGTACTTC	CASSLGSSAEYEQYF
TRBJ2-5	TRBV12-3/TRBV12-4	.	TRBD2	TGTGCCAGCAGCCCGGGACTAGCGGGAGGCCACCGGTGCATTCGGTACTTC	CASSPGLAGGHRCIRYF
TRBJ2-1	TRBV6-6	.	.	TGTGCCATCAGGGACAGCGGGGCCAGCCTTAGGGAGGAGCAGTTCTTC	CAIRDSGASLREEQFF
TRBJ1-5	TRBV7-2	few	.	TGTGCCAGCAGCTCGGATCGATATCAGCCCCAGCATTTT	CASSSDRYQPQHF
TRBJ2-1	TRBV12-3/TRBV12-4	few	TRBD2	TGTGCCAGCAGTTTAAGAGCGGGAGGCCAGGGGAAGAATGAGCAGTTCTTC	CASSLRAGGQGKNEQFF
TRBJ1-1	TRBV29-1	.	TRBD1	TGCAGCGTTGATGGACACGAGACAGGGGCGGGGAGGGGCACTGAAGCTTTCTTT	CSVDGHETGAGRGTEAFF
TRBJ2-7	TRBV29-1	.	TRBD2	TGCAGCATTGGTCAATTCGCAGCGGGAGTAAACTACGAGCAGTACTTC	CSIGQFAAGVNYEQYF
TRBJ2-1	TRBV2	.	.	TGTGCCAGCAGTGGTAGGGGGCCTATAGGCGGGAGAATCAATGAGCAGTTCTTC	CASSGRGPIGGRINEQFF
TRBJ2-1	TRBV20-1	.	TRBD1	TGCAGCGCTAGTCGACAGGGGGTTGATGAGCAGTTCTTC	CSASRQGVDEQFF
TRBJ2-3	TRBV7-2	few	.	TGTGCCAGCAGCGTATCTGGGGGGCATACGCAGTATTTT	CASSVSGGHTQYF
TRBJ2-6	TRBV5-1	.	TRBD1	TGCGCCAGCAGCTTAGGACAGGGCCTCGGTGGGGCCAACGTCCTGACTTTC	CASSLGQGLGGANVLTF
TRBJ2-3	TRBV4-3	once	TRBD2	TGCGCCAGCAGCCAATACGCCCGGACTAGCGGACGCACAGATACGCAGTATTTT	CASSQYARTSGRTDTQYF
TRBJ2-6	TRBV6-1	.	.	TGTGCCAGCAGTCCAATCGACACAGGGTCTAGGGGGGCCAACGTCCTGACTTTC	CASSPIDTGSRGANVLTF